The 26 T cell receptor beta chains given below trace back to one sample, sequenced in a study of blood T cell repertoires in COVID-19. Data came from immunoSEQ multiplex PCR; TCRdb stores just in-frame clones and leaves some out. The table lists about 380,000 clones, 70% to 85% of them singletons. The sample comprised peripheral blood. The origin of the receptors is a human donor with acute or convalescent COVID-19. The donor label of this sample is uncertain.

This chain links TRBV7-2 with TRBJ1-2; no clear D. V was pared by 1 base and J by 5 bases, with 8 bases between. Germline loops: CDR1 SGHTA, CDR2 FQGNSA. The CDR3 is 13 residues long. For the CDR3, the DNA is TGTGCCAGCAGCTTAGGATCGGGGTATGGCTACACCTTC. Its translation: CASSLGSGYGYTF.

Only a few counts were recorded for this clone. This chain uses TRBV11-1 with TRBJ1-1, with D possibly being TRBD1 (5 bases). The CDR3 extends over 13 amino acids. The ends were cut back, 5 bases at V and 1 base at J, with 8 bases in the middle. The V gene's germline CDR1 is SGHAT and CDR2 FQDESV (reference sequence). The CDR3 region is CASSGHTNTEAFF. Written as DNA, the CDR3 is TGTGCCAGCAGCGGACACACGAACACTGAAGCTTTCTTT.

The chain employs TRBV5-1 and TRBJ1-2, with 11 bases that match TRBD1. Germline V gives CDR1 SGHRS, CDR2 YFSETQ. The CDR3 is 14 residues long. The V and J ends lost 3 bases and 8 bases, in that order; junction bases with no gene match: 6. In DNA form, the CDR3 reads TGCGCCAGCAGCTCGGACAGGGGGCGCGAAGGCTACACCTTC. Amino acid sequence: CASSSDRGREGYTF.

V is TRBV5-1 and J is TRBJ2-7; 8 positions agree with TRBD2. V dropped 0 bases and J dropped 1; count of bases not matched to a gene: 6. The CDR3 length is 16 residues. Germline-derived CDR1 and CDR2 are SGHRS and YFSETQ. CDR3 loop: CASSLASSGPSYEQYF. As DNA, the CDR3 is TGCGCCAGCAGCTTGGCCTCTAGCGGGCCTTCCTACGAGCAGTACTTC.

The rearrangement joins TRBV2 to TRBJ1-6; D is possibly TRBD1 (5 bases). CDR1 is SNHLY and CDR2 is FYNNEI in the germline V gene. V was trimmed by 3 bases and J by 9 bases, leaving 18 bases between them. This CDR3 region has 16 residues. The CDR3 coding sequence is TGTGCCAGCAGTGATTGGGGGAGGGGTGACGGTTCACCCCTCCACTTT. Translation gives CASSDWGRGDGSPLHF.

A few counts support this clone. The rearrangement uses TRBV28 and TRBJ1-1; D gene uncertain. There are 15 residues in the CDR3. CDR1 MDHEN and CDR2 SYDVKM come from the germline V gene. V was shortened by 6 bases and J by 0 bases, with 14 bases between the two germline ends. The CDR3 bases are TGTGCCAGCAGGGTGGAGGACCTTATGAACACTGAAGCTTTCTTT. Translation gives CASRVEDLMNTEAFF.

The V and J genes are TRBV30 and TRBJ2-3, with a weak D call TRBD1 (5 bases). The CDR3 contains 14 residues. V lost 8 bases, J lost 0 bases, and 15 bases lay in between. Germline CDR1 reads GTSNPN; CDR2 reads SVGIG (reference sequence). The CDR3: CALGQVSSTDTQYF. The DNA for the CDR3 is TGTGCCCTGGGGCAGGTCTCTAGCACAGATACGCAGTATTTT.

V and J are TRBV6-1 and TRBJ2-7; the D gene is possibly TRBD2 (6 bases). The CDR3 sequence is 16 residues long. The germline V gene has CDR1 MNHNS and CDR2 SASEGT. Trimming removed 1 base at V and 0 bases at J, with 13 bases between. The DNA for the CDR3 is TGTGCCAGCAGTGAAGGCTTTCGCGGGACCTCCTACGAGCAGTACTTC. Its translation is CASSEGFRGTSYEQYF.

The V call is TRBV20-1, the J call TRBJ2-1; 10 bases match TRBD2. Germline-derived CDR1 and CDR2 are DFQATT and SNEGSKA (reference sequence). V dropped 3 bases and J dropped 5; count of bases not matched to a gene: 16. This CDR3 has 18 residues. CDR3: CSASGVTSGPRLNNEQFF. CDR3 bases: TGCAGTGCTAGTGGCGTGACTAGCGGGCCCCGACTCAACAATGAGCAGTTCTTC.

This clone was picked up one time. J is TRBJ2-5 and V is TRBV4-2; the match to TRBD2 covers 14 bases. The CDR3 runs 18 residues. In germline, CDR1 is LGHNA, CDR2 YNFKEQ. Trimming took 1 base from V and 4 from J; bases not matched to a gene: 8. The CDR3 DNA follows: TGTGCCAGCAGCCAAGTCGCCGGGACTAGCGGGGGTCGAGAGACCCAGTACTTC. Amino acid sequence: CASSQVAGTSGGRETQYF.

V usage is TRBV5-1 and J usage is TRBJ2-1; maybe TRBD2 (5 bases). The CDR3 spans 15 residues. V was cut by 0 bases and J by 3 bases, with 10 bases left in between. Germline CDR1 reads SGHRS; CDR2 reads YFSETQ. CDR3 nucleotides: TGCGCCAGCAGCTTGGTCGGGGAGCGCTACAATGAGCAGTTCTTC. As protein: CASSLVGERYNEQFF.

The chain employs TRBV10-3 and TRBJ1-1; TRBD1 matches at 8 bases. After removal of 6 bases from V and 9 bases from J, the junction contained 6 bases not matched to a gene. This CDR3 spans 12 amino acids. CDR1 and CDR2 (germline): ENHRY, SYGVKD. CDR3 bases: TGTGCCATCAGCTCCCAGGGGGCACAAGCTTTCTTT. This encodes CAISSQGAQAFF.

This chain uses TRBV24-1 with TRBJ2-1; weak D call: TRBD2 (6 bases). The V end was cut by 4 bases, the J end by 5 bases, with 14 bases between. Germline V gene data show CDR1 as KGHDR and CDR2 as SFDVKD. The CDR3 extends over 15 amino acids. CDR3 DNA sequence: TGTGCCACCAGTGACCCGACTAGTCGCCACAATGAGCAGTTCTTC. It yields the protein CATSDPTSRHNEQFF.

In its sample, this clone was seen once. The V gene is TRBV28, the J gene TRBJ1-2, with TRBD1 as a possible D gene (6 bases). With 3 bases removed from V and 3 bases from J, the gap between germline ends came to 11 bases. Germline loops: CDR1 MDHEN, CDR2 SYDVKM. The CDR3 contains 14 residues. Here the CDR3 DNA reads TGTGCCAGCAGTTTCGACAGGACCTACTATGGCTACACCTTC. Its protein is CASSFDRTYYGYTF.

The gene calls are TRBV15 and TRBJ1-2, with 7 bases aligning to TRBD1. CDR1 LNHNV and CDR2 YYDKDF come from the germline V gene (reference sequence). This CDR3 is 16 amino acids long. Trimming removed 0 bases from V and 4 bases from J; junction bases left unmatched: 8. CDR3 residues: CATSRDPNRGGYGYTF. DNA of the CDR3: TGTGCCACCAGCAGAGATCCAAACAGGGGCGGCTATGGCTACACCTTC.

The genes are TRBV28 and TRBJ2-2; 8 bases are shared with TRBD1. V gave up 5 bases and J gave up 5 bases; unmatched junction bases: 7. The germline gives CDR1 MDHEN, CDR2 SYDVKM. The CDR3 is made up of 15 amino acids. DNA of the CDR3: TGTGCCAGCAGTGAGGACAGGGTGGGGACCGGGGAGCTGTTTTTT. Translating gives CASSEDRVGTGELFF.

This clone has only a few counts. The rearrangement links TRBV20-1 to TRBJ2-1; D ambiguous. V lost 5 bases and J 9 bases, leaving 11 bases between the germline ends. The CDR3 loop spans 11 amino acids. CDR1 and CDR2 (germline): DFQATT, SNEGSKA (reference sequence). CDR3 residues: CSAPRWPEQFF. Written as DNA, the CDR3 is TGCAGTGCTCCCCGATGGCCTGAGCAGTTCTTC.

The genes are TRBV6-1 and TRBJ1-6; D unclear. The CDR3 is made up of 16 amino acids. Germline V gene sequence: CDR1 MNHNS, CDR2 SASEGT. Trimming left V 2 bases short and J 8 bases short, with 16 bases between. DNA for the CDR3: TGTGCCAGCAGTGAAATCCGGGTCCTGGTGGATTCACCCCTCCACTTT. It translates to CASSEIRVLVDSPLHF.

This chain links TRBV6-5 with TRBJ2-5, with D possibly matching TRBD2 (6 bases). The CDR3 contains 13 residues. Trimming removed 6 bases from V and 5 bases from J, with 13 bases in between. In germline, CDR1 is MNHEY, CDR2 SVGAGI. CDR3 residues: CASRAGRSETQYF. In DNA form, the CDR3 reads TGTGCCAGCAGGGCAGGGAGGAGTGAGACCCAGTACTTC.

The rearrangement links TRBV2 to TRBJ2-7; weak D call: TRBD2 (6 bases). The length of the CDR3 is 14 residues. Per the germline V gene, CDR1 is SNHLY and CDR2 is FYNNEI. Trimming removed 6 bases at V and 0 bases at J, with 12 bases between. CDR3 protein: CASRATSSSYEQYF. The CDR3 region has the DNA TGTGCCAGCAGGGCAACTAGCAGCTCCTACGAGCAGTACTTC.

The chain is built from TRBV3-1 (or the pseudogene TRBV3-2) and TRBJ2-3, with D possibly TRBD2 on 5 matching bases. The V gene's germline CDR1 is LGHDT and CDR2 YNNKEL (reference sequence). V shed 4 bases and J shed 5 bases, with 16 bases lying between them. CDR3 length: 15 amino acids. CDR3 in amino acids: CASSRQVRGLDTQYF. The CDR3 coding sequence is TGTGCCAGCAGCCGGCAAGTCAGAGGGCTAGATACGCAGTATTTT.

The V gene is TRBV5-4, the J gene TRBJ2-7; maybe TRBD2 (6 bases). This CDR3 has 14 amino acids. V was clipped by 4 bases and J by 1 base, with 12 bases between them. Germline V gives CDR1 SGHNT, CDR2 YYREEE (reference sequence). The CDR3 sequence is CASSPGLSSYEQYF. CDR3 bases: TGTGCCAGCAGCCCGGGACTGTCTTCCTACGAGCAGTACTTC.

The chain is built from TRBV5-4 and TRBJ1-3, with TRBD1 matching over 7 bases. Germline CDR1 is SGHNT and CDR2 is YYREEE (reference sequence). The CDR3 consists of 15 residues. Trimming took 2 bases from V and 0 from J; bases not matched to a gene: 2. CDR3 sequence reads: CASSFSGGSGNTIYF. As DNA, the CDR3 is TGTGCCAGCAGCTTTTCAGGGGGCTCTGGAAACACCATATATTTT.

The V call is TRBV7-8, the J call TRBJ2-7; perhaps TRBD1 as D (5 bases). The CDR3 covers 15 residues. Germline CDR1 is SGHVS and CDR2 is FQNEAQ. Trimming removed 5 bases from V and 4 bases from J, with 18 bases in between. Here the CDR3 DNA reads TGTGCCAGCAGCCCGACAGTCCGGGCAGGATACGAGCAGTACTTC. Residues: CASSPTVRAGYEQYF. The whole variable domain, remainder taken from reference TRBV7-8 and TRBJ2-7, is GAGVSQSPRYKVAKRGQDVALRCDPISGHVSLFWYQQALGQGPEFLTYFQNEAQLDKSGLPSDRFFAERPEGSVSTLKIQRTQQEDSAVYLCASSPTVRAGYEQYFGPGTRLTVT.

V usage is TRBV19 and J usage is TRBJ2-1; 8 nucleotides agree with TRBD2. Germline trimming cut 7 bases from V and 1 base from J; bases unmatched to any gene: 9. CDR3 size: 16 residues. The germline V gene has CDR1 LNHDA and CDR2 SQIVND (reference sequence). The CDR3: CASTPGSGGSYNEQFF. The CDR3, as DNA: TGTGCCAGTACCCCCGGATCGGGGGGGTCCTACAATGAGCAGTTCTTC.

The chain recombines TRBV30 with TRBJ2-7, with D unclear. The CDR3 runs to 13 residues. Trimming pared 2 bases from V and 1 base from J, leaving 9 bases between. Germline V CDR1 and CDR2: GTSNPN, SVGIG (reference sequence). CDR3 DNA sequence: TGTGCCTGGAGTAGTAGTATTTCCTACGAGCAGTACTTC. This sequence encodes CAWSSSISYEQYF. Full variable domain (missing parts from reference TRBV30 and TRBJ2-7): SQTIHQWPATLVQPVGSPLSLECTVEGTSNPNLYWYRQAAGRGLQLLFYSVGIGQISSEVPQNLSASRPQDRQFILSSKKLLLSDSGFYLCAWSSSISYEQYFGPGTRLTVT.